This TCR beta chain came from a study of Ad26.COV2.S vaccination and SARS-CoV-2 variants. This table comes from immunoSEQ multiplex PCR, and its TCRdb copy is limited to in-frame clones, with some not included. Found here are roughly 510,000 clones, roughly 87% of them singletons; the top ten hold 9.5% to 15%. Specified treatment: roughly 19 received Ad26.COV2.S at low or high dose, single or two shots; roughly five received placebo; per-sample allocation not given. Repertoires come from day 63 after the first vaccine or placebo injection. It was Wuhan-strain SARS-CoV-2 spike that the Ad26 vaccine vector expressed. This specimen was peripheral blood, taken in a trial of Ad26.COV2.S vaccine versus placebo. The clonotype comes from a person aged 18-65 years who received the Ad26.COV2.S COVID-19 vaccine or a placebo.

The CDR3 nucleotides are TGCGCCAGCAGAGTGGGACAGGGGTTGTTTAACACCGGGGAGCTGTTTTTT. Amino acids: CASRVGQGLFNTGELFF. The chain is built from TRBV5-1 and TRBJ2-2; 10 nucleotides agree with TRBD1. With V trimmed by 5 bases and J by 2 bases, 9 bases remained unmatched. CDR3 length equals 17 residues. The germline CDR1 and CDR2 sequences are SGHRS and YFSETQ.